Shown below are 29 T cell receptor beta chains from a single sample sequenced in a study of cytomegalovirus exposure and HLA in healthy donors. Using immunoSEQ multiplex PCR, the repertoire was profiled, and TCRdb retains in-frame clones only, with some absent. Altogether some 240,000 clones are present, about 86% being singletons, with the ten largest covering less than 1.5%. The sequenced material came from PBMCs. These receptors came from a woman aged 25 to 39 in good health and CMV-seropositive.

The chain is built from TRBV9 and TRBJ2-3; 10 positions match TRBD2. Trimming at V came to 4 bases and at J to 0 bases, leaving 5 bases not matched to a gene. This CDR3 has 16 amino acids. The germline CDR1 and CDR2 sequences are SGDLS and YYNGEE. In nucleotides, the CDR3 is TGTGCCAGCAGCACCGGACTAGCGGAGAGCACAGATACGCAGTATTTT. Protein product: CASSTGLAESTDTQYF.

The rearrangement joins TRBV5-1 to TRBJ2-7, with 13 bases matching TRBD2. The CDR3 is 16 residues long. Trimming took 0 bases from V and 7 from J; bases not matched to a gene: 7. CDR1 and CDR2 (germline): SGHRS, YFSETQ. The CDR3: CASSLGLAGGIREQYF. The CDR3 DNA sequence: TGCGCCAGCAGCTTGGGACTAGCGGGAGGAATACGGGAGCAGTACTTC.

The chain links TRBV4-1 to TRBJ2-6; 8 bases match TRBD2. The V and J ends lost 1 base and 0 bases, in that order; junction bases with no gene match: 5. Germline loops: CDR1 MGHRA, CDR2 YSYEKL. The CDR3 contains 18 residues. For the CDR3, the DNA is TGCGCCAGCAGCCAAGTTCTAGCGGGTAGCTCTGGGGCCAACGTCCTGACTTTC. It translates to CASSQVLAGSSGANVLTF.

The rearrangement uses TRBV5-1 and TRBJ2-1; 11 nucleotides match TRBD2. The ends lost 5 bases at V and 4 bases at J; junction bases unmatched: 8. This CDR3 comprises 16 residues. The germline V gene has CDR1 SGHRS and CDR2 YFSETQ. CDR3 DNA sequence: TGCGCCAGCAGGGAAGGGACTAGCGGAACGTACAATGAGCAGTTCTTC. Protein sequence: CASREGTSGTYNEQFF.

This chain links TRBV5-1 with TRBJ1-2; TRBD1 matches at 10 bases. Trimming at V came to 7 bases and at J to 0 bases, leaving 6 bases not matched to a gene. Germline values: CDR1 SGHRS, CDR2 YFSETQ. The CDR3 is 15 residues long. This CDR3 is CASRDRGISNYGYTF. DNA for the CDR3: TGCGCCAGCCGGGACAGGGGAATATCTAACTATGGCTACACCTTC.

This clone has just one count. The chain has TRBV19 and TRBJ1-2, with 7 bases identical to TRBD1. V shed 3 bases, J shed 8 bases, and the junction held 3 bases outside the gene matches. There are 12 residues in the CDR3. Germline V gene sequence: CDR1 LNHDA, CDR2 SQIVND (reference sequence). The CDR3 nucleotides read TGTGCCAGTAGTATTCGGACAGGAGGCTACACCTTC. Translation gives CASSIRTGGYTF. Full variable domain (missing parts from reference TRBV19 and TRBJ1-2): DGGITQSPKYLFRKEGQNVTLSCEQNLNHDAMYWYRQDPGQGLRLIYYSQIVNDFQKGDIAEGYSVSREKKESFPLTVTSAQKNPTAFYLCASSIRTGGYTFGSGTRLTVV.

The gene calls are TRBV29-1 and TRBJ2-3, with D maybe TRBD2 (5 bases). CDR1 is SQVTM and CDR2 is ANQGSEA in the germline V gene. Trimming removed 5 bases at V and 2 bases at J, with 20 bases between. The CDR3 totals 16 residues. CDR3 nucleotides: TGCAGCGTTCCAGAAGCGACTACCTCCTACACAGATACGCAGTATTTT. Translated: CSVPEATTSYTDTQYF.

This chain uses TRBV29-1 with TRBJ1-2; 7 bases are shared with TRBD1. The trim removed 3 bases at V and 2 bases at J, leaving 6 bases unmatched. The CDR3 consists of 14 residues. CDR1 and CDR2 (germline): SQVTM, ANQGSEA. CDR3: CSVDDRAKNYGYTF. The CDR3 DNA follows: TGCAGCGTTGATGACAGGGCTAAGAACTATGGCTACACCTTC.

The chain uses TRBV30 and TRBJ1-1, with 8 bases lining up with TRBD1. This CDR3 comprises 13 residues. V trimming: 5 bases; J trimming: 7 bases; junction bases outside the gene matches: 9. Germline V gives CDR1 GTSNPN, CDR2 SVGIG (reference sequence). CDR3 amino acids: CAWSPGQVNEAFF. The CDR3 DNA follows: TGTGCCTGGTCGCCGGGACAGGTCAATGAAGCTTTCTTT.

The rearrangement links TRBV12-1 to TRBJ1-5; TRBD1, the D gene given by the table, was not confirmed from the DNA. TRBV12-1 is annotated as a pseudogene. There are 17 residues in the CDR3. This CDR3 reads CASSLGPAEKAGQPQHF. The DNA of the CDR3 is TGTGCCAGCAGCTTGGGCCCTGCAGAAAAAGCAGGTCAGCCCCAGCATTTT.

The chain is built from TRBV5-1 and TRBJ1-1; D is unclear. This CDR3 is 14 amino acids long. Germline V gives CDR1 SGHRS, CDR2 YFSETQ. With 3 bases removed from V and 5 bases from J, the gap between germline ends came to 14 bases. CDR3: CASSWGSPGTEAFF. DNA for the CDR3: TGCGCCAGCAGCTGGGGTTCCCCGGGGACTGAAGCTTTCTTT.

J is TRBJ1-4 and V is TRBV5-1; 10 nucleotides align to TRBD1. The germline gives CDR1 SGHRS, CDR2 YFSETQ. V was pared by 3 bases and J by 7 bases, with 6 bases of the junction left unmatched. The length of the CDR3 is 15 residues. The CDR3 sequence: CASSWTGGEVEKLFF. The CDR3 bases are TGCGCCAGCAGCTGGACAGGGGGTGAGGTTGAAAAACTGTTTTTT.

The rearrangement links TRBV28 to TRBJ2-2; 7 positions agree with TRBD2. J gave up 9 bases and V 2 bases, and 6 bases lay outside the gene matches. CDR1 and CDR2 (germline): MDHEN, SYDVKM. CDR3 length equals 14 residues. CDR3 loop: CASSLSGGSRELFF. The DNA for the CDR3 is TGTGCCAGCAGTTTAAGTGGCGGGAGCCGGGAGCTGTTTTTT.

The chain links TRBV5-1 to TRBJ2-7; TRBD2 aligns across 12 bases. The germline V gene has CDR1 SGHRS and CDR2 YFSETQ. The V and J ends lost 3 bases and 0 bases, in that order; junction bases with no gene match: 16. The CDR3 is 20 amino acids. In DNA form, the CDR3 reads TGCGCCAGCAGCTCACGTCCGGGACTAGCGGGCGGGCGAAGCTCCTACGAGCAGTACTTC. Its protein is CASSSRPGLAGGRSSYEQYF.

The rearrangement links TRBV7-3 to TRBJ2-3; D perhaps matches TRBD2 (6 bases). With 2 bases removed from V and 9 bases from J, the gap between germline ends came to 12 bases. The germline CDR1 and CDR2 sequences are SGHTA and FQGTGA. This CDR3 is built from 13 residues. CDR3 in DNA: TGTGCCAGCAGCTTATTTAGCGGCGACACGCAGTATTTT. Translated, it gives CASSLFSGDTQYF.

This clone appeared a single time. The V and J genes are TRBV4-1 and TRBJ1-2; 12 bases line up with TRBD1. V dropped 6 bases and J dropped 4; count of bases not matched to a gene: 15. Germline lookup yields CDR1 MGHRA and CDR2 YSYEKL. This CDR3 region has 18 residues. The CDR3 DNA is TGCGCCAGCAGTCAAACCGGGACAGGGGGCGGAGGAGGCTATGGCTACACCTTC. The encoded protein is CASSQTGTGGGGGYGYTF.

The gene calls are TRBV5-6 and TRBJ2-3; 12 nucleotides line up with TRBD2. The CDR3 length is 17 residues. The germline CDR1 and CDR2 sequences are SGHDT and YYEEEE. Trimming removed 2 bases from V and 2 bases from J; junction bases left unmatched: 6. The CDR3 loop is CASSFSPSGRATDTQYF. The CDR3 DNA reads as TGTGCCAGCAGCTTTTCCCCTAGCGGGAGGGCCACAGATACGCAGTATTTT.

This chain joins TRBV19 and TRBJ2-2, with D hard to call. V shed 5 bases and J shed 4 bases, with 14 bases lying between them. This CDR3 comprises 15 residues. CDR1 LNHDA and CDR2 SQIVND come from the germline V gene (reference sequence). CDR3 region: CASSPRRSATGELFF. CDR3 bases: TGTGCCAGTAGTCCCCGGCGGTCAGCCACCGGGGAGCTGTTTTTT.

The CDR3 DNA sequence: TGCGCCAGCAAGGACGCTCCTTTGGGGCTTACAGATACGCAGTATTTT. It is translated as CASKDAPLGLTDTQYF. The chain recombines TRBV4-1 with TRBJ2-3, with D perhaps TRBD1 (5 bases). The V gene's germline CDR1 is MGHRA and CDR2 YSYEKL. The V and J ends lost 7 bases and 3 bases respectively, with 20 bases between them. The CDR3 has 16 residues.

The chain is built from TRBV11-2 and TRBJ2-1; possible D gene TRBD2, 7 bases. Germline-derived CDR1 and CDR2 are SGHAT and FQNNGV. The CDR3 has 13 amino acids. The V end lost 3 bases, the J end lost 8 bases, and 11 bases lay between the germline ends. The CDR3 DNA is TGTGCCAGCAGCTTGCCCGGGGGGCATGAGCAGTTCTTC. Its translation: CASSLPGGHEQFF. Using reference TRBV11-2 and TRBJ2-1 for the parts outside the CDR3, the full variable domain is EAGVAQSPRYKIIEKRQSVAFWCNPISGHATLYWYQQILGQGPKLLIQFQNNGVVDDSQLPKDRFSAERLKGVDSTLKIQPAKLEDSAVYLCASSLPGGHEQFFGPGTRLTVL.

The rearrangement links TRBV5-1 to TRBJ2-1; TRBD2 matches 12 bases. CDR3 length: 20 residues. CDR1 and CDR2 from the germline V gene are SGHRS and YFSETQ. V dropped 0 bases and J dropped 2; count of bases not matched to a gene: 12. The CDR3 reads CASSLGPGLAGIRAYNEQFF. In DNA, the CDR3 is TGCGCCAGCAGCTTGGGGCCTGGACTAGCGGGAATCAGGGCCTACAATGAGCAGTTCTTC.

The chain is built from TRBV19 and TRBJ1-2; the D is unclear. Trimming removed 6 bases at V and 7 bases at J, with 15 bases between. In germline, CDR1 is LNHDA, CDR2 SQIVND (reference sequence). This CDR3 is built from 13 residues. The CDR3 spells CASRAERQRGYTF. In DNA form, the CDR3 reads TGTGCCAGTAGAGCCGAGCGCCAGCGTGGCTACACCTTC.

The chain joins TRBV18 to TRBJ2-3, with 9 bases that match TRBD2. Germline CDR1 and CDR2: KGHSH and LQKENI. V lost 3 bases and J lost 0; bases outside the gene matches: 16. The CDR3 spans 20 residues. The CDR3 region is CASSPLPPTSGTSSTDTQYF. For the CDR3, the DNA is TGTGCCAGCTCACCTCTGCCCCCGACTAGCGGCACCTCTAGCACAGATACGCAGTATTTT.

The CDR3 DNA reads as TGTGCCAGCGGTGGCTTAGCGCACACCTACGAGCAGTACTTC. Protein sequence: CASGGLAHTYEQYF. V is TRBV27 and J is TRBJ2-7; TRBD2 is a possible D gene (5 bases). The CDR3 is 14 amino acids. CDR1 and CDR2 from the germline V gene are MNHEY and SMNVEV (reference sequence). Between the trimmed V and J ends, which lost 8 bases and 2 bases, there was a span of 16 bases.

This clone appeared a few times. V is TRBV11-2 and J is TRBJ2-7; 7 bases agree with TRBD2. Trimming removed 6 bases from V and 4 bases from J; junction bases left unmatched: 12. Looked up from germline, CDR1 is SGHAT and CDR2 is FQNNGV. There are 15 residues in the CDR3. Written as DNA, the CDR3 is TGTGCCAGCAGGCCGTCCGGCGGGAGTGCTTACGAGCAGTACTTC. It translates to CASRPSGGSAYEQYF. The variable domain in full, completed from reference TRBV11-2 and TRBJ2-7, reads EAGVAQSPRYKIIEKRQSVAFWCNPISGHATLYWYQQILGQGPKLLIQFQNNGVVDDSQLPKDRFSAERLKGVDSTLKIQPAKLEDSAVYLCASRPSGGSAYEQYFGPGTRLTVT.

The chain is built from TRBV5-4 and TRBJ2-1; possibly TRBD2 for D (6 bases). Germline lookup yields CDR1 SGHNT and CDR2 YYREEE (reference sequence). Trimming removed 8 bases from V and 2 bases from J, with 11 bases in between. This CDR3 region has 13 residues. The CDR3 coding sequence is TGTGCCAGTTTGGGGGGTACCTACAATGAGCAGTTCTTC. Protein product: CASLGGTYNEQFF. Drawing the rest from reference TRBV5-4 and TRBJ2-1, the complete variable domain is ETGVTQSPTHLIKTRGQQVTLRCSSQSGHNTVSWYQQALGQGPQFIFQYYREEENGRGNFPPRFSGLQFPNYSSELNVNALELDDSALYLCASLGGTYNEQFFGPGTRLTVL.

V is TRBV19 and J is TRBJ1-1; maybe TRBD1 (5 bases). From germline, CDR1 is LNHDA and CDR2 SQIVND (reference sequence). The V and J ends lost 5 bases and 0 bases respectively, with 13 bases between them. The CDR3 extends over 15 amino acids. CDR3 in amino acids: CASSHQTVMNTEAFF. CDR3 nucleotide sequence: TGTGCCAGTAGTCACCAGACAGTGATGAACACTGAAGCTTTCTTT.

This chain connects TRBV6-1 to TRBJ1-1, with 7 positions matching TRBD1. CDR3 length: 14 amino acids. CDR1 and CDR2 (germline): MNHNS, SASEGT. J lost 4 bases, V lost 6 bases, and 8 bases had no gene match. The CDR3 sequence: CASSFSGGTTEAFF. The CDR3 bases are TGTGCCAGCAGCTTTTCAGGGGGTACCACTGAAGCTTTCTTT.

The rearrangement uses TRBV27 and TRBJ2-1, with 9 bases matching TRBD2. V dropped 4 bases and J dropped 6; count of bases not matched to a gene: 7. Germline V gene sequence: CDR1 MNHEY, CDR2 SMNVEV (reference sequence). The CDR3 loop spans 15 amino acids. The CDR3 DNA reads TGTGCCAGCAGTTCATATAGCGGGAGCGGCAATGAGCAGTTCTTC. Protein: CASSSYSGSGNEQFF.